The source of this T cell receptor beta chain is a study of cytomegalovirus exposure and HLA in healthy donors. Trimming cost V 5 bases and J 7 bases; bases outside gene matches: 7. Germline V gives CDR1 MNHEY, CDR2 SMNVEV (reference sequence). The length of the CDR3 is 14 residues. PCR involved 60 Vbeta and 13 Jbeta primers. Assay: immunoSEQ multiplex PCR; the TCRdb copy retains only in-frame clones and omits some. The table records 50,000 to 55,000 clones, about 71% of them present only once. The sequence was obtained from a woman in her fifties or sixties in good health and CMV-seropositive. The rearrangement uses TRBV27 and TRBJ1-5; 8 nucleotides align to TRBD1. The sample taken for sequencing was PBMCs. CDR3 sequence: CASSGGQARQPQHF. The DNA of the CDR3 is TGTGCCAGCAGTGGGGGACAGGCGCGACAGCCCCAGCATTTT.